Reported below is one TCR beta chain. This sample was taken from a study of T cell changes during pregnancy in multiple sclerosis. V lost 6 bases, J lost 6 bases, and 7 bases stayed unmatched. The germline gives CDR1 SNHLY, CDR2 FYNNEI. CDR3 length equals 14 residues. Assay: immunoSEQ multiplex PCR; the TCRdb copy retains only in-frame clones and omits some. This sample has 30,000 to 40,000 clones, with over 90% found just once. The gene calls are TRBV2 and TRBJ2-7, with 11 bases matching TRBD1. The receptor was isolated from a female donor with multiple sclerosis, enrolled in a pregnancy study. The sample was CD4+ T cells from peripheral blood mononuclear cells, taken in the second trimester of pregnancy. This CDR3 is CASRGQGALSEQYF. CDR3 nucleotides: TGTGCCAGCAGAGGACAGGGGGCTTTGAGCGAGCAGTACTTC.